This TCR beta chain was captured by sequencing in a study of shared clonotypes between healthy human individuals (dated by TCRdb to 2018 to 2020). The study in broad terms: The cohort comprised a couple of women and a few men aged 18 to 49 years. The study deeply sequenced blood TCR repertoires of five healthy adults to estimate repertoire size and the extent of clonotype sharing between individuals. Libraries were prepared and TCR repertoires were sequenced by different laboratories using diverse techniques, in order to increase sequencing depth and limit assay-specific biases. Each donor's leukapheresis produced roughly between roughly 0.85 and 9 billion PBMCs. For each donor, three plates each were used for CD4 naive and CD4 memory, two plates were used for CD8 naive, and one plate was used for CD8 memory.

Using the deep immunoSEQ assay, multiplex PCR amplified TCR CDR3 regions from genomic DNA. Extracted genomic DNA from each cell subset was distributed evenly across all wells of several immunoSEQ 96-well plates, and each plate was treated as a replicate. Each replicate PCR for sorted subsets received roughly 0.2 ug genomic DNA, equal to about 30,000 T cell genomes. Purified libraries were measured with a Qubit 3.0 fluorometer, size-checked on a Bioanalyzer 2100, and measured again with the KAPA Library Quantification kit. Each immunoSEQ 96-well plate was sequenced on its own single-read 150-cycle Illumina NextSeq 550 flow cell. On the study's bioinformatics: The immunoSEQ output contained only junctional sequences without quality scores, so filtering could not match that applied to full-length reads. Sequences were annotated with PyIR, a Python wrapper for IgBLAST v1.9, using IMGT germline references to assign V/J genes and CDR3. Reads were filtered out if the reads had weak V/J assignments (E-value above 1e-6), no CDR3, stop codons, out-of-frame junctions, or ambiguous translated residues. V3J clonotypes were defined as sequences sharing the same inferred V gene, J gene, and CDR3 amino acid sequence. Percentage overlap between repertoires was calculated by dividing the number of shared unique clonotypes by the size of the smaller repertoire. Richness of each repertoire was evaluated using RTK rarefaction, the Chao1 estimator, and Recon v2.1 estimates of unobserved clonotypes. Generation probabilities for all TCRbeta clonotypes obtained by the gDNA method from several donors were computed using OLGA. The clones in this table, taken by TCRdb from immuneACCESS, are in-frame only. Not every clone is retained; where verified, under half of the shortfall comes from an unresolved V gene, and the cause of the rest is unknown. The V and J calls and clone size are taken from that table; D and trimming were inferred from the DNA. This sample gives about 2.3 million clones in total; 85% to 95% of them show up just once. Together, the top ten hold around 0.4% of the sample.

Here is what the overall study found, with its caveats: Clonotypes shared by all four sorted-subset donors showed higher generation probabilities than non-shared clonotypes. Even with the large sequencing depth, rarefaction of the sorted-subset datasets indicated that sequencing was incomplete. Sampling was limited to blood, and TCR repertoires in tissue likely differ from TCR repertoires in blood. Because the study included only a small number of donors, the genetic and exposure-history diversity represented was limited. Naive subsets generally had larger estimated clonotype richness than memory subsets. Pairwise subsampling led to the expectation that sequencing depth would affect the degree of clonotype sharing among donors. Across four donors, about 5.2% of naive CD4, 3.5% of naive CD8, around 2.5% of memory CD4, and approximately 0.4% of memory CD8 clonotypes were shared.

A word on this clone: What antigen it recognizes has not been identified. No base quality information exists; no much larger clone differs at one position.

The donors were healthy, HIV-negative adults with no recently reported acute infections or vaccinations. All donors were Caucasian adults living in Nashville, Tennessee, USA. CD4+ T cells were enriched through magnetic negative selection, after which naive cells were positively selected on CD45RA and the remaining negative fraction served as the memory subset. After blood collection by leukapheresis, PBMCs were isolated using Ficoll-Histopaque density gradient centrifugation and then cryopreserved in the vapor phase of liquid nitrogen. Purity and quantity of every magnetically sorted T cell population were checked by analytical flow cytometry. From each sorted fraction, genomic DNA was isolated and quantified by UV absorbance on a Nanodrop 2000c. Trimming removed 6 bases from V and 7 bases from J; the gene matches leave 6 bases unexplained. The germline V gene encodes CDR1 MRHNA and CDR2 SNTAGT. Including cysteine and phenylalanine, the CDR3 has 13 amino acids. Only the CDR3 portion is preserved as DNA: 39 bases, with reading frame beginning at the first base.

This receptor chain uses TRBV6-4 and TRBJ1-2; a stretch of 9 junction bases matches TRBD1. The sample taken for sequencing was naive CD4+ T cells from PBMCs. The cell subset or site label corresponds to: CD45RA+ positively selected. The receptor comes from a man aged 18 to 35 in good health. Some clones in this sample may be carry-over from other donors' samples. The CDR3 protein sequence reads: CASSETGQGGYTF. The DNA sequence reads TGTGCCAGCAGCGAAACGGGACAGGGTGGCTACACCTTC.